This TCR beta chain was obtained from a study of T cell responses to AZD1222 COVID-19 vaccine. Clones were read by immunoSEQ multiplex PCR, and TCRdb kept only the in-frame ones, dropping some. This table has fewer than 110,000 clones, nearly 90% appearing once. The V end was cut by 2 bases, the J end by 3 bases, with 8 bases between. Germline V gives CDR1 SGHKS, CDR2 YYEKEE (reference sequence). The CDR3 has 13 residues. The sequence derives from an adult who received the AZD1222 COVID-19 vaccine. V is TRBV5-5 and J is TRBJ1-2; D perhaps matches TRBD1 (5 bases). The sequencing here drew on peripheral blood, taken 28 days after the second AZD1222 dose. The CDR3 protein is CASSFQGDYGYTF. DNA of the CDR3: TGTGCCAGCAGCTTTCAGGGTGACTATGGCTACACCTTC.